This T cell receptor (beta chain) originates from a study of shared T cell receptors in the human thymus (dated by TCRdb to 2020 to 2023). Concerning the study at large: The study investigated the way shared, self-reactive T-cell receptor alpha chains are produced in the human thymus.

A note on this clone: Which antigen it targets is not known. The sample holds no much larger clone one base away, and base qualities are not on file.

Libraries were constructed by the immunoSEQ multiplex PCR assay. TCRdb stores this immuneACCESS table with in-frame sequences only. Part of the clones is absent; in the studies checked, under half of the shortfall reflects unresolved V genes, and no reason is known for the rest. Across this sample there are some 700,000 clones, with approximately 85% seen only once. Under 0.012% of the sample rests with the top ten. The trim is 7 bases for V and 5 bases for J, with a gap of 22 bases between the germline ends. Sequences SQVTM (CDR1) and ANQGSEA (CDR2) are obtained from the germline V gene. Counted from cysteine to phenylalanine, this CDR3 has 15 amino acids. CDR3 DNA only is kept here, 45 bases in frame from base 1. This same sample was also taken into another study, of human thymus T cells. The second investigation adds: In Finland, the donors were immunologically healthy infants who were having open corrective cardiac surgery for congenital heart defects. Thymus tissue was collected as surgical resects that were removed during corrective cardiac surgery. Biased V and J gene segment usage appeared to be present in both thymic and peripheral blood repertoires. The related research reported highly overlapping thymic TCR repertoires among unrelated individuals. The study described the TCR alpha and beta repertoires in under 10 infant thymus samples and a few matching peripheral blood samples. The cohort included six male and a couple of female infants, with donor ages spanning 7 to 244 days. Thymocytes were freed from the tissue by mechanical means and kept at -70 degrees C as pellets of roughly 9.5-31 million cells. Genomic DNA was extracted from frozen cell pellets with a QIAsymphony instrument. The immunoSEQ multiplex PCR assay was used to amplify the TCRB and TCRAD loci from a standardized amount of quality-controlled genomic DNA. Amplicons spanned the V(D)J region at a length sufficient to cover the CDR3 and identify V and J genes. Through the commercial immunoSEQ service, the amplicons were sequenced on an Illumina platform. Primer bias and sequencing errors were corrected as previously described, and TCRAD and TCRB were defined on the basis of the IMGT database. immunoSEQ Analyzer 3.0 and VDJTools were used for repertoire analysis, which covered basic statistics, V/J segment usage, diversity estimates, rarefaction and pairwise overlap. Chao1, ChaoE, Efron-Thisted, Shannon and inverse Simpson indices were used to estimate diversity, which was also estimated on datasets down-sampled to the smallest sample. Repertoire overlap was assessed by strict matching of CDR3 nucleotide sequence, V gene and J gene, and clustering was done by Jaccard-based multidimensional scaling. On average, thymus samples yielded 810,000 or so unique TCRB clonotypes, whereas blood samples yielded about 84,000.

This TCR derives from a girl less than two years old with a congenital heart defect. Donor details come from another sample of the same person, matched by shared clones. The V and J segments used are TRBV29-1 and TRBJ2-3; perhaps TRBD1 is the D gene, with 5 bases matching. The source material was thymocytes. This receptor carries the CDR3 CSADSPLHGGDTQYF. The DNA is as follows: TGCAGCGCTGACAGTCCCCTACATGGCGGAGATACGCAGTATTTT.